What follows is one T cell receptor beta chain and its context. This sample is drawn from a study of blood T cell repertoires in COVID-19. In the original processing: For nucleated cells, counts were estimated from reference gene primer amplification. TCRdb's copy holds only in-frame clones and misses some; the assay was immunoSEQ multiplex PCR. The D gene and trimming were derived from the DNA, and the V and J assignments and clone size from that table. The profile covers over 200,000 clones, with approximately 91% appearing a single time and about 6.5% taken by the ten largest. J was trimmed by 3 bases and V by 3 bases; bases with no gene match: 2. This CDR3 is built from 15 residues. Germline lookup yields CDR1 KGHSH and CDR2 LQKENI.

The rearrangement links TRBV18 to TRBJ2-7; 13 nucleotides align to TRBD2. Sequencing was performed on peripheral blood. The sequence derives from a man in his 60s who had recovered from COVID-19. The CDR3 protein is CASSPGTSGNYEQYF. The CDR3 DNA sequence: TGTGCCAGCTCACCTGGGACTAGCGGGAACTACGAGCAGTACTTC.